This T cell receptor beta chain stems from a study of blood T cells in healthy people across ages. Study in general: About one barcoded beta molecule per two T cells was captured by template switching.

Germline CDR1 reads SQVTM; CDR2 reads ANQGSEA. V lost 7 bases to trimming and J lost 9 bases; unmatched junction nucleotides: 15. This CDR3 has 15 amino acids. Through a sample-barcoded 5' primer and a J-beta primer mix, a second PCR was run for roughly 6 to 11 cycles. TCRdb reprocessed the 5' RACE reads via MiXCR and lists one record per CDR3 protein. The sample carries approximately 790,000 distinct CDR3 sequences, approximately 59% recorded once. Sequences were obtained from blood. The TCR originated in a man younger than 40 in good health. This rearrangement joins TRBV29-1 to TRBJ2-1, with 10 bases aligning to TRBD2. As DNA, the CDR3 is TGCAGCGCCCCCTTACTAGCGGGATATACCGGTGAGCAGTTCTTC. Its translation is CSAPLLAGYTGEQFF.